This T cell receptor beta chain was sequenced during a study of blood T cell repertoires in COVID-19. Study background: PBMCs, B-cell-depleted T cells, or T cells were the source of the cDNA or gDNA that made up the material.

The V gene lost 7 bases and the J gene lost 2 bases, with 7 bases spanning the gap. The CDR3 extends over 12 amino acids. The germline V gene has CDR1 LNHDA and CDR2 SQIVND (reference sequence). Measured with immunoSEQ multiplex PCR; TCRdb has only the in-frame clones, and not every one. The table shows approximately 220,000 clones, with roughly 84% occurring only once. Sequencing was done on a sample of PBMCs or T cells enriched from blood (not recorded which). This chain connects TRBV19 to TRBJ2-3; no clear D. The receptor was isolated from a woman aged 35 to 49 who had recovered from COVID-19. This CDR3 reads CASTDITDTQYF. CDR3 coding DNA: TGTGCCAGTACCGACATCACAGATACGCAGTATTTT.